This T cell receptor beta chain was retrieved from a study of T cells in Graves' hyperthyroidism and ophthalmopathy. Study-level results: Among thyroid clonotypes expanded above 0.001, most also appeared in blood.

Template material for amplifying TCR beta CDR3 regions consisted of RNA transcripts. An initial round of RT-PCR targeting the TCR CDR3 relied on the HTBI primer set. TCRdb itself ran the multiplex PCR reads through MiXCR, one entry per CDR3 protein. The profile shows roughly 700,000 distinct CDR3 sequences, over 35% of them singletons. Germline assignment: CDR1 SGHRS and CDR2 YFSETQ. The CDR3 covers 15 residues. With 8 bases removed from V and 5 bases from J, the gap between germline ends came to 20 bases. Concerning this clonotype: Its antigen is unknown.

Every diagnosis used clinical symptoms, serum thyroxine and TRAb, thyroid ultrasound and orbital computed tomography. Sequenced sample: blood. The clonotype was recovered from a woman in her thirties or forties with Graves' hyperthyroidism. The chain uses TRBV5-1 and TRBJ1-5; D ambiguous. CDR3 region: CARGGAGGGDQPQHF. CDR3 nucleotide sequence: TGCGCCAGGGGAGGTGCAGGCGGCGGTGATCAGCCCCAGCATTTT. Supplemented by reference TRBV5-1 and TRBJ1-5, the full variable domain reads KAGVTQTPRYLIKTRGQQVTLSCSPISGHRSVSWYQQTPGQGLQFLFEYFSETQRNKGNFPGRFSGRQFSNSRSEMNVSTLELGDSALYLCARGGAGGGDQPQHFGDGTRLSIL.